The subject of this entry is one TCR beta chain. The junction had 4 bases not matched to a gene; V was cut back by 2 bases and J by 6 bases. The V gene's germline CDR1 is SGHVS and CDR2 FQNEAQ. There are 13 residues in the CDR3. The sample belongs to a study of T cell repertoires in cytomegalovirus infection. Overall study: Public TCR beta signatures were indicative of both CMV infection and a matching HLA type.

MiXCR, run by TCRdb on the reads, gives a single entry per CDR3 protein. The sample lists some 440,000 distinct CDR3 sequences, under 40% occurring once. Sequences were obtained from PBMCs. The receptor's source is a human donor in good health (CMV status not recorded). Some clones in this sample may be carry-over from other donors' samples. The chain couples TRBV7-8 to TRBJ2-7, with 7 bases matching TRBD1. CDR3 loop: CASSLPDRAEQYF. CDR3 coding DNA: TGTGCCAGCAGCTTACCCGACAGGGCCGAGCAGTACTTC.